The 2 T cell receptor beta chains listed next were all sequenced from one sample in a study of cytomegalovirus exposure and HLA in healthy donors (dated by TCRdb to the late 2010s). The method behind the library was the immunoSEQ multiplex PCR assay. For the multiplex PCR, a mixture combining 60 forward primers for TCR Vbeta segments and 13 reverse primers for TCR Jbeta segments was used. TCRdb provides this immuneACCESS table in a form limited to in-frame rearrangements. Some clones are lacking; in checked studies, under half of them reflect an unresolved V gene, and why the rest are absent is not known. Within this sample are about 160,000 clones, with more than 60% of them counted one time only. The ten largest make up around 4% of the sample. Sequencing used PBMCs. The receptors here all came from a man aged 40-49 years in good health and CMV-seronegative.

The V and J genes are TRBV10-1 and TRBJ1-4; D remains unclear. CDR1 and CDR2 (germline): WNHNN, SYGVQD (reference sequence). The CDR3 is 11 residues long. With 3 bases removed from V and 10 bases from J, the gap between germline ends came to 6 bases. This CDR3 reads CASSDGVKLFF. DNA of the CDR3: TGCGCCAGCAGTGACGGGGTAAAACTGTTTTTT.

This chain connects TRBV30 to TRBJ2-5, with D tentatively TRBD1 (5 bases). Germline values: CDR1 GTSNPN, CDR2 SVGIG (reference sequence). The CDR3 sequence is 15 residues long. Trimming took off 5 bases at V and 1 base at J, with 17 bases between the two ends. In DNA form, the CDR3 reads TGTGCCTGGTCGGCTCAGGGTCCTCCCCAAGAGACCCAGTACTTC. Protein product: CAWSAQGPPQETQYF.